This section outlines one TCR beta chain sequence together with its context. Antigen: not known. TCRdb reprocessed the multiplex PCR reads with MiXCR, giving one entry per CDR3 protein. The data contain around 25,000 distinct CDR3 sequences, under 30% of them singletons. This sample is drawn from a study of breast tumors, draining lymph nodes, adjacent tissues. General study points: Luminal-like breast cancer showed significantly higher tumor–nontumor repertoire similarity than basal-like. Tumor repertoires ranked between lymph nodes and nontumor tissue in diversity, with V and J gene preferences. That most tumor T cells come from lymph nodes remained unproven.

V dropped 0 bases and J dropped 0 bases, with 8 bases sitting between them. Germline V gene lookup returns CDR1 DFQATT and CDR2 SNEGSKA (reference sequence). This CDR3 spans 14 amino acids. Sequencing was carried out using breast tumor tissue. This receptor was obtained from a female donor with breast cancer. Some clones in this sample may be carry-over from other donors' samples. The genes are TRBV20-1 and TRBJ1-1, with D perhaps TRBD1 (5 bases). CDR3 protein: CSARDGTLNTEAFF. The CDR3 DNA reads TGCAGTGCTAGAGATGGGACGTTGAACACTGAAGCTTTCTTT.